Shown below are 23 T cell receptor beta chains from a single sample sequenced in a study of human versus mouse CDR3 diversity and MHC coevolution. Clones were read by immunoSEQ multiplex PCR, and TCRdb kept only the in-frame ones, dropping some. The sample lists roughly 81,000 clones, around 93% seen once, with approximately 1.4% in the top ten. The specimen was naive CD4+ T cells from blood. This sample's subset: CD45RO-negative CD62L-positive naive CD4 T cells. The receptors shown here come from a person between 25 and 75 years old in good health.

The genes are TRBV27 and TRBJ2-5; 10 bases fit TRBD1. The J call is uncertain, as TRBJ2-7 better fits the DNA end. The germline gives CDR1 MNHEY, CDR2 SMNVEV (reference sequence). The CDR3 has 13 amino acids. The CDR3 DNA sequence: TGTGCCAGCGCGGGACAGGGGTTCTACGAGCAGTACTTC. Amino acids: CASAGQGFYEQYF.

Concerning this clone: Other DNA sequences within the sample encode an identical CDR3. The chain joins TRBV5-4 to TRBJ1-2, with a possible D match to TRBD1 (6 bases). Trimming took 4 bases from V and 2 from J, leaving 9 bases between them. The V gene's germline CDR1 is SGHNT and CDR2 YYREEE (reference sequence). There are 13 residues in the CDR3. This chain's CDR3 is CASSPDRNYGYTF. The CDR3 DNA reads as TGTGCCAGCAGCCCGGACAGAAACTATGGCTACACCTTC.

This chain uses TRBV9 with TRBJ2-1; TRBD2 aligns across 10 bases. Trimming at V came to 0 bases and at J to 4 bases, leaving 4 bases not matched to a gene. Germline V CDR1 and CDR2: SGDLS, YYNGEE. The CDR3 has 16 amino acids. The CDR3 sequence is CASSVAGSGGYNEQFF. The DNA of the CDR3 is TGTGCCAGCAGCGTAGCTGGTAGCGGGGGGTACAATGAGCAGTTCTTC.

The rearrangement uses TRBV7-2 and TRBJ1-4; D may be TRBD1 (6 bases). This CDR3 comprises 15 residues. Per germline, CDR1 SGHTA and CDR2 FQGNSA. Trimming took off 6 bases at V and 5 bases at J, with 16 bases between the two ends. The CDR3 DNA reads as TGTGCCAGCAGGATAGGGCGGGGGCTCAATGAAAAACTGTTTTTT. Translating it yields CASRIGRGLNEKLFF.

The CDR3 DNA follows: TGTGCCTGGAGTGAGGGGGTTGTAGCCAAAAACATTCAGTACTTC. This translates into CAWSEGVVAKNIQYF. J is TRBJ2-4 and V is TRBV30; tentative D call: TRBD1 (6 bases). The CDR3 totals 15 residues. The ends were cut back, 1 base at V and 0 bases at J, with 10 bases in the middle. Per germline, CDR1 GTSNPN and CDR2 SVGIG (reference sequence).

V is TRBV7-2 and J is TRBJ1-5; maybe TRBD1 (6 bases). Trimming left V 4 bases short and J 3 bases short, with 16 bases between. Germline-derived CDR1 and CDR2 are SGHTA and FQGNSA. The CDR3 contains 16 residues. The CDR3 spells CASSSHRVGANQPQHF. In DNA form, the CDR3 reads TGTGCCAGCAGCTCCCACAGGGTAGGGGCCAATCAGCCCCAGCATTTT.

The chain combines TRBV18 with TRBJ1-5, with D perhaps matching TRBD1 (6 bases). Germline V lookup: CDR1 KGHSH, CDR2 LQKENI. Trimming took 2 bases from V and 2 from J, leaving 10 bases between them. The CDR3 extends over 15 amino acids. For the CDR3, the DNA is TGTGCCAGCTCACCAGCACCAGGGGGCAATCAGCCCCAGCATTTT. This translates into CASSPAPGGNQPQHF.

This chain links TRBV18 with TRBJ1-5; 10 bases line up with TRBD1. From germline, CDR1 is KGHSH and CDR2 LQKENI. With 2 bases clipped from V and 4 bases from J, the junction kept 5 bases outside the gene matches. This CDR3 comprises 16 residues. The CDR3 sequence is CASSPDRDRGNQPQHF. CDR3 in DNA: TGTGCCAGCTCACCAGACAGGGACAGGGGTAATCAGCCCCAGCATTTT. Drawing the rest from reference TRBV18 and TRBJ1-5, the complete variable domain is NAGVMQNPRHLVRRRGQEARLRCSPMKGHSHVYWYRQLPEEGLKFMVYLQKENIIDESGMPKERFSAEFPKEGPSILRIQQVVRGDSAAYFCASSPDRDRGNQPQHFGDGTRLSIL.

The chain carries TRBV9 and TRBJ2-5; D might be TRBD2 (7 bases). Germline V gene lookup returns CDR1 SGDLS and CDR2 YYNGEE. CDR3 length: 13 residues. V was pared by 3 bases and J by 2 bases, with 8 bases between. The CDR3: CASSEGGQETQYF. In DNA, the CDR3 is TGTGCCAGCAGCGAGGGGGGGCAAGAGACCCAGTACTTC.

V gene TRBV7-2 combines with J gene TRBJ2-5, with D hard to call. The J call may not be correct, given that the DNA end is closer to TRBJ2-7. The CDR3 is 13 residues long. Looked up from germline, CDR1 is SGHTA and CDR2 is FQGNSA. CDR3: CASSQTRPYEQYF. The CDR3 DNA reads as TGTGCCAGCAGCCAGACTCGACCCTACGAGCAGTACTTC.

This chain joins TRBV5-1 and TRBJ1-2; 11 positions match TRBD1. Unmatched junction bases numbered 0, after V lost 0 bases and J lost 5 bases. The CDR3 loop spans 14 amino acids. The V gene's germline CDR1 is SGHRS and CDR2 YFSETQ. CDR3 DNA sequence: TGCGCCAGCAGCTTGGGGGACAGGGGGTATGGCTACACCTTC. It specifies CASSLGDRGYGYTF.

The chain uses TRBV25-1 and TRBJ2-7, with 11 positions matching TRBD2. The CDR3 sequence is 15 residues long. Germline CDR1 and CDR2: MGHDK and SYGVNS. The J segment lost 3 bases and the V segment lost 2 bases, leaving 3 bases of the junction unmatched. DNA of the CDR3: TGTGCCAGCAGTGAAGGGGGACTAGCGGTCTACGAGCAGTACTTC. Translation gives CASSEGGLAVYEQYF.

This rearrangement joins TRBV30 to TRBJ1-5; possibly TRBD1 for D (6 bases). Trimming took 1 base from V and 5 from J, leaving 9 bases between them. The CDR3 runs 13 residues. Germline V gene lookup returns CDR1 GTSNPN and CDR2 SVGIG (reference sequence). The CDR3, as DNA: TGTGCCTGGAGTGCAGGGGACCATCAGCCCCAGCATTTT. It encodes CAWSAGDHQPQHF. Full variable domain (missing parts from reference TRBV30 and TRBJ1-5): SQTIHQWPATLVQPVGSPLSLECTVEGTSNPNLYWYRQAAGRGLQLLFYSVGIGQISSEVPQNLSASRPQDRQFILSSKKLLLSDSGFYLCAWSAGDHQPQHFGDGTRLSIL.

There are a few counts of this clone. This rearrangement joins TRBV5-1 to TRBJ1-4; perhaps TRBD1 as D (6 bases). CDR3 size: 15 residues. Trimming removed 2 bases from V and 7 bases from J, with 15 bases in between. From germline, CDR1 is SGHRS and CDR2 YFSETQ. DNA of the CDR3: TGCGCCAGCAGCTTCCAACAGGGTGGGGGTGAAAAACTGTTTTTT. This translates into CASSFQQGGGEKLFF. Full variable domain (rest looked up from reference TRBV5-1 and TRBJ1-4): KAGVTQTPRYLIKTRGQQVTLSCSPISGHRSVSWYQQTPGQGLQFLFEYFSETQRNKGNFPGRFSGRQFSNSRSEMNVSTLELGDSALYLCASSFQQGGGEKLFFGSGTQLSVL.

The chain uses TRBV7-2 and TRBJ2-5; 8 bases agree with TRBD2. Germline trimming cut 2 bases from V and 5 bases from J; bases unmatched to any gene: 7. The length of the CDR3 is 15 residues. Germline lookup yields CDR1 SGHTA and CDR2 FQGNSA. The CDR3 region is CASSLLRGGWETQYF. The CDR3 DNA sequence: TGTGCCAGCAGCTTACTCCGGGGGGGCTGGGAGACCCAGTACTTC.

This chain links TRBV18 with TRBJ2-7, with 9 bases aligning to TRBD1. This CDR3 has 16 amino acids. V was clipped by 4 bases and J by 6 bases; unmatched bases: 13. Germline V gene sequence: CDR1 KGHSH, CDR2 LQKENI. This chain's CDR3 is CASSRSSDRGSSEQYF. CDR3 in DNA: TGTGCCAGCTCACGATCATCGGACAGGGGAAGCAGCGAGCAGTACTTC.

The chain has TRBV28 and TRBJ1-5, with D uncertain. Trimming removed 7 bases from V and 4 bases from J, with 8 bases in between. The germline V gene has CDR1 MDHEN and CDR2 SYDVKM. The CDR3 has 12 amino acids. In nucleotides, the CDR3 is TGTGCCAGCATAGGCAGGAATCAGCCCCAGCATTTT. Translated: CASIGRNQPQHF.

The chain couples TRBV18 to TRBJ2-1; 9 bases agree with TRBD1. The CDR3 covers 16 residues. Germline-derived CDR1 and CDR2 are KGHSH and LQKENI. Trimming took 2 bases from V and 7 from J; bases not matched to a gene: 9. The CDR3: CASSPIPDRGRNEQFF. CDR3 DNA: TGTGCCAGCTCACCAATTCCGGACAGGGGACGGAATGAGCAGTTCTTC.

The V call is TRBV7-9, the J call TRBJ1-6; the D gene is possibly TRBD1 (5 bases). This CDR3 has 14 residues. V dropped 4 bases and J dropped 7 bases, with 11 bases sitting between them. The germline CDR1 and CDR2 sequences are SEHNR and FQNEAQ (reference sequence). CDR3 sequence (DNA): TGTGCCAGCAGCTCTGGGGGGAACAATTCACCCCTCCACTTT. Its translation is CASSSGGNNSPLHF.

The gene calls are TRBV28 and TRBJ2-1; a weak D match, TRBD2 (5 bases). In germline, CDR1 is MDHEN, CDR2 SYDVKM. This CDR3 has 12 amino acids. V gave up 8 bases and J gave up 6 bases, with 11 bases separating them. The CDR3 loop reads CASRAAPNEQFF. Written as DNA, the CDR3 is TGTGCCAGCCGAGCGGCTCCCAATGAGCAGTTCTTC.

The J gene is TRBJ1-2, the V gene TRBV6-6; 12 bases line up with TRBD1. Trimming removed 5 bases from V and 5 bases from J; junction bases left unmatched: 6. CDR3 length: 15 residues. Germline V gene lookup returns CDR1 MNHNY and CDR2 SVGAGI (reference sequence). This CDR3 is CASSTPGQGAYGYTF. For the CDR3, the DNA is TGTGCCAGCAGTACCCCGGGACAGGGGGCTTATGGCTACACCTTC.

This sequence joins TRBV9 and TRBJ1-1; D is possibly TRBD1 (5 bases). This CDR3 has 14 residues. Trimming pared 4 bases from V and 2 bases from J, leaving 12 bases between. Germline assignment: CDR1 SGDLS and CDR2 YYNGEE. The chain's CDR3 is CASSLTTDNTEAFF. The CDR3 bases are TGTGCCAGCAGCCTGACGACAGATAACACTGAAGCTTTCTTT.

This rearrangement joins TRBV19 to TRBJ1-2; no reliable D call. The CDR3 extends over 13 amino acids. Trimming stripped 3 bases from V and 2 bases from J, with 7 bases between. The germline V gene encodes CDR1 LNHDA and CDR2 SQIVND (reference sequence). CDR3 loop: CASSIAGNYGYTF. The CDR3 coding sequence is TGTGCCAGTAGTATCGCGGGGAACTATGGCTACACCTTC. Variable domain in full (rest from reference TRBV19 and TRBJ1-2): DGGITQSPKYLFRKEGQNVTLSCEQNLNHDAMYWYRQDPGQGLRLIYYSQIVNDFQKGDIAEGYSVSREKKESFPLTVTSAQKNPTAFYLCASSIAGNYGYTFGSGTRLTVV.